This paragraph covers one T cell receptor (beta chain) sequence. Its antigen is unidentified. PCR was performed using 60 Vbeta and 13 Jbeta primers. Sequenced by immunoSEQ multiplex PCR; TCRdb stores in-frame clones only, minus some. The sample contains around 140,000 clones, about four fifths of which appear only once. The entry originates in a study of cytomegalovirus exposure and HLA in healthy donors. This CDR3 spans 12 amino acids. Deletions cut 1 base from V and 7 bases from J, with 5 bases between. Germline V gene sequence: CDR1 SGHDN, CDR2 FVKESK. Regarding the study as a whole: Versus the roughly 700-donor mean, an Asian-associated ancestry cluster reportedly showed fewer N-insertions in a later analysis. Most subjects had HLA-A and HLA-B alleles reportedly predicted accurately by TCR beta sequences.

V and J are TRBV14 and TRBJ1-3; D is unresolved. Sequencing used PBMCs. The clonotype originates from a man in his forties or fifties in good health and CMV-seronegative. CDR3 sequence reads: CASSQVQNTIYF. CDR3 sequence (DNA): TGTGCCAGCAGCCAAGTTCAGAACACCATATATTTT. The full variable domain, rest sourced from reference TRBV14 and TRBJ1-3, is EAGVTQFPSHSVIEKGQTVTLRCDPISGHDNLYWYRRVMGKEIKFLLHFVKESKQDESGMPNNRFLAERTGGTYSTLKVQPAELEDSGVYFCASSQVQNTIYFGEGSWLTVV.